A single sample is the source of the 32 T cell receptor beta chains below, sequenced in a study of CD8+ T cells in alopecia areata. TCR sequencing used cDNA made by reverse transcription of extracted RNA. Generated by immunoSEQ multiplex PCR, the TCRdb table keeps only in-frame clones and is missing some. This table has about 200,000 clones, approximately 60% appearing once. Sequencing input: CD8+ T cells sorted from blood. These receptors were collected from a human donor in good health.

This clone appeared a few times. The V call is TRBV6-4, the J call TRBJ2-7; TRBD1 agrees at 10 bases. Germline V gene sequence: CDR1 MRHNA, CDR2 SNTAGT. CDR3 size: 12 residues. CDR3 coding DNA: TGTGCTGGGACAGGGGATCTTTACGAGCAGTACTTC. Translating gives CAGTGDLYEQYF.

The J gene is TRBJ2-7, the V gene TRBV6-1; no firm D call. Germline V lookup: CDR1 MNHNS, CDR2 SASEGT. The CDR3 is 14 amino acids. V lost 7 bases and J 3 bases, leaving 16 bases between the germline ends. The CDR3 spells CASKSAQKNYEQYF. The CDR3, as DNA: TGTGCCAGCAAGTCAGCCCAGAAAAACTACGAGCAGTACTTC.

This CDR3 is CSVDYTDTQYF. CDR3 coding DNA: TGCAGCGTTGACTACACAGATACGCAGTATTTT. This sequence joins TRBV29-1 and TRBJ2-3, with unresolved D. The CDR3 extends over 11 amino acids. Trimming took off 3 bases at V and 2 bases at J, with 3 bases between the two ends. CDR1 is SQVTM, CDR2 ANQGSEA, per germline.

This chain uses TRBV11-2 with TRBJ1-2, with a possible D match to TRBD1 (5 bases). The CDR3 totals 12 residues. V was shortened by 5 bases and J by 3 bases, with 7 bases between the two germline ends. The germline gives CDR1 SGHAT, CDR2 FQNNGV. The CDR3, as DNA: TGTGCCAGCAGCGGGGCGGACTATGGCTACACCTTC. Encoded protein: CASSGADYGYTF.

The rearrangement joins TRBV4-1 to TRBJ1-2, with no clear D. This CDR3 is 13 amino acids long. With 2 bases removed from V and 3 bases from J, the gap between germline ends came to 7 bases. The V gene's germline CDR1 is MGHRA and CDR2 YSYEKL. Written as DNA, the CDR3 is TGCGCCAGCAGCCAAATCGACGACTATGGCTACACCTTC. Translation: CASSQIDDYGYTF.

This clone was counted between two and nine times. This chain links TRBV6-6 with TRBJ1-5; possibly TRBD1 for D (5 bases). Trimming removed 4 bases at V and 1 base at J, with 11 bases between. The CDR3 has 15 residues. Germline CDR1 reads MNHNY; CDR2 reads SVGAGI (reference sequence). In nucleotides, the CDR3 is TGTGCCAGCAGTTGGGCAGGGTCCAGCAATCAGCCCCAGCATTTT. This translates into CASSWAGSSNQPQHF.

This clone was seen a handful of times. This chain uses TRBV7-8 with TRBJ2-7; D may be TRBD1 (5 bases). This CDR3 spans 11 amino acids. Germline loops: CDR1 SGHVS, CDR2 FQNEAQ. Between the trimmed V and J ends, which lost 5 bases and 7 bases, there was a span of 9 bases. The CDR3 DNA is TGTGCCAGCAGCCCCCCAGGGGAGCAGTACTTC. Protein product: CASSPPGEQYF. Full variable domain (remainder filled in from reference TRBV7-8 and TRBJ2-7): GAGVSQSPRYKVAKRGQDVALRCDPISGHVSLFWYQQALGQGPEFLTYFQNEAQLDKSGLPSDRFFAERPEGSVSTLKIQRTQQEDSAVYLCASSPPGEQYFGPGTRLTVT.

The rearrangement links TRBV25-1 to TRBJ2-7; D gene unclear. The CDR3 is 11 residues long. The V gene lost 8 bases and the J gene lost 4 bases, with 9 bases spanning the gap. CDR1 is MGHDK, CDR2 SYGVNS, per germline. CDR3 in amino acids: CASSQGYEQYF. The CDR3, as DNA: TGTGCCAGCTCCCAAGGGTACGAGCAGTACTTC.

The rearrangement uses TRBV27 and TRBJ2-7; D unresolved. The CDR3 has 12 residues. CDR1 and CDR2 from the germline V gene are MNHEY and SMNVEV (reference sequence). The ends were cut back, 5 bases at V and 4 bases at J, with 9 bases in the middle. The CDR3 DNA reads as TGTGCCAGCAGTGTCGCTTGGTACGAGCAGTACTTC. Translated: CASSVAWYEQYF.

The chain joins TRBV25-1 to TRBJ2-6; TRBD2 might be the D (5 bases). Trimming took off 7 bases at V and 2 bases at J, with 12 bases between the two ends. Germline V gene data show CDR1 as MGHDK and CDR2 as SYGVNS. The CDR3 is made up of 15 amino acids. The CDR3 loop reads CASKYEEAGANVLTF. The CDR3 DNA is TGTGCCAGCAAATATGAGGAGGCTGGGGCCAACGTCCTGACTTTC.

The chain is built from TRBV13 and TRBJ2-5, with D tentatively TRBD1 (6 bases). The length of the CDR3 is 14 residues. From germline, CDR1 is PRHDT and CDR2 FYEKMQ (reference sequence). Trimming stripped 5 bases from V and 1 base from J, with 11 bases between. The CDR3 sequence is CASSKRTAQETQYF. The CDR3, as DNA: TGTGCCAGCAGCAAGAGGACAGCCCAAGAGACCCAGTACTTC.

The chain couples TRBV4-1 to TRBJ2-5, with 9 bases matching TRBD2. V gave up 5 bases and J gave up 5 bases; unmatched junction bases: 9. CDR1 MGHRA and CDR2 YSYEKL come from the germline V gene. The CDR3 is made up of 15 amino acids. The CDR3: CASSFRLAGWETQYF. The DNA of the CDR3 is TGCGCCAGCAGCTTTCGTCTAGCGGGGTGGGAGACCCAGTACTTC.

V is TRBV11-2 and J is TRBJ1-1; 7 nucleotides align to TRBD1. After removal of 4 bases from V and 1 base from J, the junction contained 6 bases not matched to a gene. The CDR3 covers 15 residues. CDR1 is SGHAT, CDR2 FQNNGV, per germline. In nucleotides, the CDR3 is TGTGCCAGCAGCTCGGGCCAGGGGGAGAACACTGAAGCTTTCTTT. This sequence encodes CASSSGQGENTEAFF. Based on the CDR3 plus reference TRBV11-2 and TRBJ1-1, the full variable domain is EAGVAQSPRYKIIEKRQSVAFWCNPISGHATLYWYQQILGQGPKLLIQFQNNGVVDDSQLPKDRFSAERLKGVDSTLKIQPAKLEDSAVYLCASSSGQGENTEAFFGQGTRLTVV.

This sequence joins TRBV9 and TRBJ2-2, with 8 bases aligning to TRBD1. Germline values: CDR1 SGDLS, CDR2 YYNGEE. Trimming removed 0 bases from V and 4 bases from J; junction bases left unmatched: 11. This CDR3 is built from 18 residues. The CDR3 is CASSVAGGQRGSTGELFF. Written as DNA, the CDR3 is TGTGCCAGCAGCGTAGCAGGGGGCCAGAGGGGGAGCACCGGGGAGCTGTTTTTT.

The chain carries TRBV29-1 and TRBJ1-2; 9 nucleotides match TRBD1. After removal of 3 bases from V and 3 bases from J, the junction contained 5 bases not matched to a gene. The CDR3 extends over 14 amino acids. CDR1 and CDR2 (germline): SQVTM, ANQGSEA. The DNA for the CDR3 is TGCAGCGTTGAGGGACAGGGTGGATACTATGGCTACACCTTC. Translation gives CSVEGQGGYYGYTF. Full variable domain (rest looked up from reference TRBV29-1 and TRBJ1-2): SAVISQKPSRDICQRGTSLTIQCQVDSQVTMMFWYRQQPGQSLTLIATANQGSEATYESGFVIDKFPISRPNLTFSTLTVSNMSPEDSSIYLCSVEGQGGYYGYTFGSGTRLTVV.

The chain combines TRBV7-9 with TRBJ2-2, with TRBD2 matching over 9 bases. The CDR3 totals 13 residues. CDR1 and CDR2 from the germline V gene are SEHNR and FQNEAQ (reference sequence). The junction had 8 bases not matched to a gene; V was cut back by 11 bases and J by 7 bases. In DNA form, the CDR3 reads TGTGCCTCCCTTAGCGGGGGAATCGGGGAGCTGTTTTTT. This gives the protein CASLSGGIGELFF.

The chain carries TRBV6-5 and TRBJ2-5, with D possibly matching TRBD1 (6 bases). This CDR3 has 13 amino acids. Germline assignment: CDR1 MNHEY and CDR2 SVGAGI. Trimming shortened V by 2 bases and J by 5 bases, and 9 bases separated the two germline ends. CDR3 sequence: CASSYVRGETQYF. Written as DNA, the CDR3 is TGTGCCAGCAGTTACGTTAGGGGGGAGACCCAGTACTTC.

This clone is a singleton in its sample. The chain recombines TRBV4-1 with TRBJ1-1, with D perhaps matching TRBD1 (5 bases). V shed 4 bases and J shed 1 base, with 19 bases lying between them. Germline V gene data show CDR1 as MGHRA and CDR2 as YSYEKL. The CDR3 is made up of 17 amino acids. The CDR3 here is CASSPTGGVGPNTEAFF. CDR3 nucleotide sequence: TGCGCCAGCAGCCCAACAGGAGGTGTGGGCCCGAACACTGAAGCTTTCTTT.

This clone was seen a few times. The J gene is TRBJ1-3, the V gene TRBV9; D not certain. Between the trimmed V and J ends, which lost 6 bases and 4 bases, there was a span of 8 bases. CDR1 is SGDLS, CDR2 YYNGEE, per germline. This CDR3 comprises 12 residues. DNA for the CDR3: TGTGCCAGCACTGACTCCGGAAACACCATATATTTT. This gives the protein CASTDSGNTIYF.

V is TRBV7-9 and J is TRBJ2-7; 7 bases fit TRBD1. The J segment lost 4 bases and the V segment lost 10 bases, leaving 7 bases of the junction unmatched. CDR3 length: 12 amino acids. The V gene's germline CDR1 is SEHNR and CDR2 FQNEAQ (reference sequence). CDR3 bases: TGTGCCATCCGACAGGGAACGTACGAGCAGTACTTC. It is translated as CAIRQGTYEQYF.

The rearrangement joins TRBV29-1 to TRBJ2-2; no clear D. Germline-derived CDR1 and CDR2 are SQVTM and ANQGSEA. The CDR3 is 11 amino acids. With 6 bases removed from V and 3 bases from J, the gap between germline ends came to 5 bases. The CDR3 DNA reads TGCAGCGTCCCTCACACCGGGGAGCTGTTTTTT. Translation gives CSVPHTGELFF.

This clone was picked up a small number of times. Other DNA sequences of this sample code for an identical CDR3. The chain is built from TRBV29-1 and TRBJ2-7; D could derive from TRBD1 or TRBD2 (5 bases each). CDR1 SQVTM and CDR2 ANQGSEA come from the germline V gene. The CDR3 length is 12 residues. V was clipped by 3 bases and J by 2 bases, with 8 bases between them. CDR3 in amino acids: CSVEMGAYEQYF. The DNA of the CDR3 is TGCAGCGTTGAGATGGGGGCCTACGAGCAGTACTTC.

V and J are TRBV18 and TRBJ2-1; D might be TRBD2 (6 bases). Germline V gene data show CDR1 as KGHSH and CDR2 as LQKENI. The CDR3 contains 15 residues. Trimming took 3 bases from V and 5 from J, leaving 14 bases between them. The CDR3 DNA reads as TGTGCCAGCTCACCTTCCGCCGGAGGGAACAATGAGCAGTTCTTC. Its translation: CASSPSAGGNNEQFF.

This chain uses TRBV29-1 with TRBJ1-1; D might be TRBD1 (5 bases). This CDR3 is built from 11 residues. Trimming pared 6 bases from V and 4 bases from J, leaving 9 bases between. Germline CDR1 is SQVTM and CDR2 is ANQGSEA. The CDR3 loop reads CSVGGVTEAFF. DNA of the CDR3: TGCAGCGTGGGAGGGGTCACTGAAGCTTTCTTT.

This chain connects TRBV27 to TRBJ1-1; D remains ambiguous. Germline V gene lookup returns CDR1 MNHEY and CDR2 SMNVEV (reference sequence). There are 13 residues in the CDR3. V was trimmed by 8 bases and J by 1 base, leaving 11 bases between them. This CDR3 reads CASSPQPNTEAFF. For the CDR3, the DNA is TGTGCCAGCTCTCCTCAGCCGAACACTGAAGCTTTCTTT.

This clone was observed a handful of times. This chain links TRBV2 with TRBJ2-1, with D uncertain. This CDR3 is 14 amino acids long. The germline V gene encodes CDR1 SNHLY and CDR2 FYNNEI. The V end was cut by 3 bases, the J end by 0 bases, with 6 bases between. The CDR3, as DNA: TGTGCCAGCAGTGACGTTAGCTCCTACAATGAGCAGTTCTTC. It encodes CASSDVSSYNEQFF.

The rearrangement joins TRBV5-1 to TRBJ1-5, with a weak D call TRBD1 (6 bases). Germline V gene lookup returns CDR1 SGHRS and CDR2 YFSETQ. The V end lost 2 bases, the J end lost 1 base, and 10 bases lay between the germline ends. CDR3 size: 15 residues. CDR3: CASSFGGISNQPQHF. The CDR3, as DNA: TGCGCCAGCAGCTTCGGGGGCATAAGCAATCAGCCCCAGCATTTT.

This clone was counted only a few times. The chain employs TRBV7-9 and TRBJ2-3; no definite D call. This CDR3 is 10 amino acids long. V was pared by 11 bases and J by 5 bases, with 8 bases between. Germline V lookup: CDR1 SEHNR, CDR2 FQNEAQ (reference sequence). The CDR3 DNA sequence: TGTGCCTCGCCGGAAGATACGCAGTATTTT. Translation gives CASPEDTQYF.

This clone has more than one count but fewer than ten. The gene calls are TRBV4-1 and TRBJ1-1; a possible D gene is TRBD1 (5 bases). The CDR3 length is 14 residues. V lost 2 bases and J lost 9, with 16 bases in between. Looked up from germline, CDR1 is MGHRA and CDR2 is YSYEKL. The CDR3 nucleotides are TGCGCCAGCAGCCAACCCGGGGATGAGGGGAAAGCTTTCTTT. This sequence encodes CASSQPGDEGKAFF.

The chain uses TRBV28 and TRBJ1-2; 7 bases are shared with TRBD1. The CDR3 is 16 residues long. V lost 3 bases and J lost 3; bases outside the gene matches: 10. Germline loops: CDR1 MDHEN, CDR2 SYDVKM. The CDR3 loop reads CASSLISKGADYGYTF. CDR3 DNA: TGTGCCAGCAGTTTGATATCGAAGGGGGCAGACTATGGCTACACCTTC.

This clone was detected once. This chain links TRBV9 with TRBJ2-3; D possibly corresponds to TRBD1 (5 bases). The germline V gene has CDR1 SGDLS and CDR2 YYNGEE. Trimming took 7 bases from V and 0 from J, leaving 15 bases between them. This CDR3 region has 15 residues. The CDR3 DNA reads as TGTGCCAGCGGGTCAACAGGTTCTAGCACAGATACGCAGTATTTT. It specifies CASGSTGSSTDTQYF.

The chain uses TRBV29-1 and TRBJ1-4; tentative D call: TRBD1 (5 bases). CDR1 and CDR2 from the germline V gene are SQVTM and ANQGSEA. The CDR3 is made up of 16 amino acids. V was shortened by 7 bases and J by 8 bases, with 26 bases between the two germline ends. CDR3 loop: CSAGWSGAAEGEKLFF. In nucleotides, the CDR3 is TGCAGCGCCGGCTGGTCCGGGGCCGCCGAAGGGGAAAAACTGTTTTTT.